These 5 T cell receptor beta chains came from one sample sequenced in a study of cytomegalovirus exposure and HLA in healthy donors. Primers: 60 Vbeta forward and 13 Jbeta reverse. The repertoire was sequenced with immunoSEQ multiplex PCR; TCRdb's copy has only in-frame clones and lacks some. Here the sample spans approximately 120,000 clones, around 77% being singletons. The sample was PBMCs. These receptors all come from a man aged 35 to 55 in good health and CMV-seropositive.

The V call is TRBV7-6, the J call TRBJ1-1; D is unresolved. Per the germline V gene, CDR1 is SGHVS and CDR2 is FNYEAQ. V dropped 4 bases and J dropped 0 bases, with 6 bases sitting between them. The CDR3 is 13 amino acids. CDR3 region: CASSWRMNTEAFF. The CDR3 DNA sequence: TGTGCCAGCAGCTGGAGGATGAACACTGAAGCTTTCTTT. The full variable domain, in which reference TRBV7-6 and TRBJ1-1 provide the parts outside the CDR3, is GAGVSQSPRYKVTKRGQDVALRCDPISGHVSLYWYRQALGQGPEFLTYFNYEAQQDKSGLPNDRFSAERPEGSISTLTIQRTEQRDSAMYRCASSWRMNTEAFFGQGTRLTVV.

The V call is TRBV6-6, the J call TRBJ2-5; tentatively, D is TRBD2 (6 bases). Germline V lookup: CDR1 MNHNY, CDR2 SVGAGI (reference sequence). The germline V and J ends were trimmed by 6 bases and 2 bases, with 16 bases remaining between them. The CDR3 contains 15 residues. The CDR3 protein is CASSPRRGTQETQYF. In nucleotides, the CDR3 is TGTGCCAGCAGCCCTCGGAGGGGAACTCAAGAGACCCAGTACTTC.

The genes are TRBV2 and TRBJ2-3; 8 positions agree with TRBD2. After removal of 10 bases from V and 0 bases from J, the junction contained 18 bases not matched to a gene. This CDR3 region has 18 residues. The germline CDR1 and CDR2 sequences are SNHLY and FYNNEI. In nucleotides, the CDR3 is TGTGCCACAAGTACAAATTGGGCGGGGGGCCCTAGCACAGATACGCAGTATTTT. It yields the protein CATSTNWAGGPSTDTQYF.

The DNA for the CDR3 is TGTGCCAGCAGTGAGGGATATGGCTACACCTTC. Amino acid sequence: CASSEGYGYTF. The rearrangement joins TRBV6-5 to TRBJ1-2; D remains ambiguous. This CDR3 is built from 11 residues. Trimming cost V 5 bases and J 5 bases, with 6 bases left between them. Germline V CDR1 and CDR2: MNHEY, SVGAGI.

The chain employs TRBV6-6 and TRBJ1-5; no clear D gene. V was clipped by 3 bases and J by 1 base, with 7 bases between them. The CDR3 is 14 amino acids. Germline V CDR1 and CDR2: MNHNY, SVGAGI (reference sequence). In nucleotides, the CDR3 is TGTGCCAGCAGTTATGAGGGAAGCAATCAGCCCCAGCATTTT. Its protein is CASSYEGSNQPQHF.